This T cell receptor beta chain was recorded in a study of T cell clones after liver transplantation. V lost 0 bases, J lost 1 base, and 3 bases stayed unmatched. This CDR3 is 16 amino acids long. Germline V gene data show CDR1 as MNHEY and CDR2 as SVGAGI. This table comes from immunoSEQ multiplex PCR, and its TCRdb copy is limited to in-frame clones, with some not included. Here the sample spans approximately 71,000 clones, about 91% being singletons. This clonotype was obtained from a human patient who received a liver transplant. Some of the T cells might come from the graft donor. Source: CD4+ T cells from blood, taken nearly 26 months after liver transplant. The chain is built from TRBV6-5 and TRBJ1-5; 7 bases match TRBD1. CDR3 sequence: CASSYSRDSSNQPQHF. The CDR3 region has the DNA TGTGCCAGCAGTTACTCCCGGGACAGCAGCAATCAGCCCCAGCATTTT.